This TCR beta chain was captured in a study of T cell repertoires in cytomegalovirus infection. Study summary: Public TCR beta signatures provided an indication of both CMV infection and a matching HLA type.

Study-wide results and caveats: Accumulated public TCR beta family frequency recognized individuals carrying CMV together with the relevant HLA.

This clonotype was found a few times. As yet, its antigen is unknown. The CDR3 is made up of 17 amino acids. Germline CDR1 and CDR2: SGHTA and FQGNSA. Trimming left V 5 bases short and J 0 bases short, with 17 bases between. TCRdb independently ran MiXCR on the reads; one entry per CDR3 protein. The sample holds 310,000 or so distinct CDR3 sequences, around a sixth seen once. This TCR came from a human donor in good health (CMV status not recorded). Some clones in this sample may be carry-over from other donors' samples. The sequencing sample was made of PBMCs. This sequence joins TRBV7-2 and TRBJ2-1, with TRBD1 as a possible D gene (6 bases). The CDR3 protein is CASSHGRRTVSYNEQFF. In nucleotides, the CDR3 is TGTGCCAGCAGCCACGGCCGGAGGACAGTCTCCTACAATGAGCAGTTCTTC.